This T cell receptor beta chain originates from a study of blood T cells in healthy people across ages. V lost 2 bases, J lost 7 bases, and 9 bases lay in between. From germline, CDR1 is SGHTA and CDR2 FQGNSA. The length of the CDR3 is 13 residues. General study results and limits: Diversity of TCR beta per million T cells declined in a roughly linear way with age. Higher naive T cell percentage went strongly together with higher TCR beta diversity.

Concerning this clonotype: Its antigen remains unidentified.

Primers used in a second PCR of about 6 to 11 cycles were a sample-barcoded 5' primer and a J-beta primer mix. Every cDNA was tagged by a template-switch adaptor with 12 random nucleotides. Every sample returned 2.5 million or more CDR3-containing paired-end reads. In TCRdb, the 5' RACE reads were re-called with MiXCR into one record per CDR3 protein. The profile covers 890,000 or so distinct CDR3 sequences, with approximately 59% appearing a single time and about 27% taken by the ten largest. This sequence was found in a man younger than 45 in good health. The J gene is TRBJ2-1, the V gene TRBV7-2; weak D call: TRBD2 (6 bases). Sample: blood. The chain's CDR3 is CASSLFRGNEQFF. CDR3 coding DNA: TGTGCCAGCAGCTTATTTCGGGGGAATGAGCAGTTCTTC. The entire variable domain, with the rest obtained from reference TRBV7-2 and TRBJ2-1, is as follows: GAGVSQSPSNKVTEKGKDVELRCDPISGHTALYWYRQSLGQGLEFLIYFQGNSAPDKSGLPSDRFSAERTGGSVSTLTIQRTQQEDSAVYLCASSLFRGNEQFFGPGTRLTVL.